This passage covers 19 T cell receptor beta chains from one sample sequenced in a study of cytomegalovirus exposure and HLA in healthy donors. Primers included in the PCR were 60 Vbeta and 13 Jbeta primers. Assay used: immunoSEQ multiplex PCR; TCRdb lists only in-frame clones, some missing. The data contain under 200,000 clones, around 85% of them singletons. Sequencing input: PBMCs. The origin of the receptors is a human donor in good health.

On this clone itself: One end of the junction varies from germline; a read error may be responsible. Other DNA sequences in this specimen translate into the identical CDR3. The chain links TRBV4-3 to TRBJ1-2, with 8 positions matching TRBD1. This CDR3 comprises 19 residues. CDR1 LGHNA and CDR2 YSLEER come from the germline V gene. For the CDR3, the DNA is TGCGCCAGTAGCCAAGATGTTTCGCGAGGACAGGGTAATAACTATGGCTACACCTTC. Encoded protein: CASSQDVSRGQGNNYGYTF.

This chain links TRBV4-1 with TRBJ2-7, with 11 bases that match TRBD2. Trimming took 3 bases from V and 6 from J; bases not matched to a gene: 13. This CDR3 comprises 17 residues. Germline-derived CDR1 and CDR2 are MGHRA and YSYEKL. The CDR3 DNA reads as TGCGCCAGCAGCCAGTATAGCGGGGGGGCGATTGGTCGCGAGCAGTACTTC. This translates into CASSQYSGGAIGREQYF.

This sequence joins TRBV27 and TRBJ2-1; TRBD1 might be the D (7 bases). Germline CDR1 MNHEY, CDR2 SMNVEV (reference sequence). Trimming removed 7 bases from V and 4 bases from J, with 20 bases in between. The CDR3 length is 16 residues. The CDR3 DNA follows: TGTGCCAGCAATCGTCTCGGAGGGGGACAGTACAATGAGCAGTTCTTC. Translating it yields CASNRLGGGQYNEQFF.

This clone was found once. J is TRBJ2-5 and V is TRBV7-2, with 11 positions matching TRBD2. The end of the DNA aligns better with TRBJ2-7, so the J call may be wrong. The germline gives CDR1 SGHTA, CDR2 FQGNSA. This CDR3 has 16 residues. The CDR3 reads CASSQPGTSGLYEQYF. The CDR3 DNA follows: TGTGCCAGCAGCCAGCCCGGGACTAGCGGCCTATACGAGCAGTACTTC.

This clone was picked up one time. This chain uses TRBV10-3 with TRBJ2-3; 9 bases fit TRBD2. The CDR3 extends over 16 amino acids. V gave up 3 bases and J gave up 1 base; unmatched junction bases: 5. CDR1 and CDR2 (germline): ENHRY, SYGVKD. CDR3 residues: CAISDFPSGGTDTQYF. The DNA for the CDR3 is TGTGCCATCAGTGATTTTCCTAGCGGGGGCACAGATACGCAGTATTTT.

The chain is built from TRBV11-2 and TRBJ2-7; 9 positions match TRBD1. The junction had 7 bases not matched to a gene; V was cut back by 8 bases and J by 2 bases. The CDR3 loop spans 14 amino acids. Germline V CDR1 and CDR2: SGHAT, FQNNGV. CDR3 sequence reads: CASSRTGEAYEQYF. The CDR3 nucleotides are TGTGCCAGCTCGAGGACAGGGGAGGCCTACGAGCAGTACTTC. Supplemented by reference TRBV11-2 and TRBJ2-7, the full variable domain reads EAGVAQSPRYKIIEKRQSVAFWCNPISGHATLYWYQQILGQGPKLLIQFQNNGVVDDSQLPKDRFSAERLKGVDSTLKIQPAKLEDSAVYLCASSRTGEAYEQYFGPGTRLTVT.

This chain connects TRBV19 to TRBJ1-3; D gene ambiguous. CDR1 and CDR2 from the germline V gene are LNHDA and SQIVND (reference sequence). V was shortened by 5 bases and J by 1 base, with 3 bases between the two germline ends. The CDR3 spans 12 residues. The CDR3 sequence is CASSRSGNTIYF. The CDR3, as DNA: TGTGCCAGTAGTCGGTCTGGAAACACCATATATTTT.

The V call is TRBV5-4, the J call TRBJ1-2, with TRBD1 matching over 7 bases. Trimming cost V 4 bases and J 5 bases; bases outside gene matches: 8. The germline V gene encodes CDR1 SGHNT and CDR2 YYREEE (reference sequence). CDR3 size: 14 residues. DNA for the CDR3: TGTGCCAGCAGCATACCGGGACAGATTTATGGCTACACCTTC. It yields the protein CASSIPGQIYGYTF.

This chain joins TRBV19 and TRBJ1-2; 7 bases agree with TRBD1. Trimming cost V 5 bases and J 4 bases; bases outside gene matches: 10. Germline-derived CDR1 and CDR2 are LNHDA and SQIVND (reference sequence). The CDR3 covers 15 residues. In DNA form, the CDR3 reads TGTGCCAGTAGTTTTCGACAGGGAGGTGGCTATGGCTACACCTTC. Translated: CASSFRQGGGYGYTF.

This clone was seen a few times. The chain couples TRBV4-2 to TRBJ2-1; 9 nucleotides match TRBD2. With V trimmed by 0 bases and J by 2 bases, 5 bases remained unmatched. The CDR3 covers 17 residues. Germline CDR1 LGHNA, CDR2 YNFKEQ. CDR3 amino acids: CASSQEGGGAPYNEQFF. In nucleotides, the CDR3 is TGTGCCAGCAGCCAAGAAGGCGGGGGGGCCCCCTACAATGAGCAGTTCTTC.

The chain carries TRBV7-2 and TRBJ1-3; D gene unclear. There are 15 residues in the CDR3. Looked up from germline, CDR1 is SGHTA and CDR2 is FQGNSA. The V end was cut by 2 bases, the J end by 0 bases, with 8 bases between. CDR3 coding DNA: TGTGCCAGCAGCTTATCAGTCAGCTCTGGAAACACCATATATTTT. This encodes CASSLSVSSGNTIYF.

The chain joins TRBV5-1 to TRBJ2-3; 11 nucleotides match TRBD2. The CDR3 loop spans 15 amino acids. Germline V gene data show CDR1 as SGHRS and CDR2 as YFSETQ. The ends lost 5 bases at V and 4 bases at J; junction bases unmatched: 6. In DNA, the CDR3 is TGCGCCAGCAGTTTCTTAGCGGGGGGGCCAGATACGCAGTATTTT. This gives the protein CASSFLAGGPDTQYF.

This clone showed up just once. V is TRBV6-1 and J is TRBJ1-2; D ambiguous. This CDR3 contains 11 residues. V gave up 3 bases and J gave up 7 bases, with 6 bases separating them. The germline CDR1 and CDR2 sequences are MNHNS and SASEGT. CDR3 sequence (DNA): TGTGCCAGCAGTGAGGCGGGTGGCTACACCTTC. It is translated as CASSEAGGYTF.

The chain is built from TRBV6-1 and TRBJ1-6, with D possibly TRBD1 on 6 matching bases. The CDR3 runs to 15 residues. The V gene lost 4 bases and the J gene lost 9 bases, with 16 bases spanning the gap. Germline-derived CDR1 and CDR2 are MNHNS and SASEGT. CDR3 DNA sequence: TGTGCCAGCAGTGTGGACAGATCCGTGGGTTCACCCCTCCACTTT. Protein sequence: CASSVDRSVGSPLHF.

The rearrangement uses TRBV2 and TRBJ2-7, with D tentatively TRBD2 (6 bases). This CDR3 has 13 residues. The V end was cut by 4 bases, the J end by 7 bases, with 14 bases between. Germline V CDR1 and CDR2: SNHLY, FYNNEI. The CDR3 sequence is CASSGGPRGEQYF. In nucleotides, the CDR3 is TGTGCCAGCAGTGGGGGACCCCGGGGGGAGCAGTACTTC.

V is TRBV5-1 and J is TRBJ2-5; TRBD2 matches at 13 bases. This CDR3 is built from 16 residues. The junction had 8 bases not matched to a gene; V was cut back by 4 bases and J by 5 bases. Looked up from germline, CDR1 is SGHRS and CDR2 is YFSETQ. CDR3 bases: TGCGCCAGCAGCCCAACTAGCGGGGGGGCCCGGGAGACCCAGTACTTC. It translates to CASSPTSGGARETQYF.

The table lists this clone with a count of one. This chain uses TRBV7-9 with TRBJ2-7, with D perhaps matching TRBD1 (5 bases). Trimming stripped 1 base from V and 2 bases from J, with 9 bases between. Germline-derived CDR1 and CDR2 are SEHNR and FQNEAQ (reference sequence). The CDR3 has 14 amino acids. The CDR3 protein is CASSLGYRTYEQYF. The CDR3 nucleotides read TGTGCCAGCAGCTTAGGTTACAGGACCTACGAGCAGTACTTC.

CDR3 protein: CASSLLAPSYEQYF. The DNA for the CDR3 is TGTGCCAGCAGCCTACTAGCGCCCTCCTACGAGCAGTACTTC. This chain joins TRBV2 and TRBJ2-7; 7 bases map to TRBD2. In germline, CDR1 is SNHLY, CDR2 FYNNEI. The CDR3 length is 14 residues. The V gene end was trimmed by 6 bases and the J gene end by 0 bases; junction bases not matched to a gene: 5. Full variable domain (missing parts from reference TRBV2 and TRBJ2-7): EPEVTQTPSHQVTQMGQEVILRCVPISNHLYFYWYRQILGQKVEFLVSFYNNEISEKSEIFDDQFSVERPDGSNFTLKIRSTKLEDSAMYFCASSLLAPSYEQYFGPGTRLTVT.

The chain carries TRBV7-6 and TRBJ2-1; 7 positions agree with TRBD1. V dropped 1 base and J dropped 8; count of bases not matched to a gene: 8. Germline CDR1 SGHVS, CDR2 FNYEAQ. This CDR3 contains 15 residues. The CDR3 DNA is TGTGCCAGCAGCTTAGGAGGGGGCCAATTTGATGAGCAGTTCTTC. It encodes CASSLGGGQFDEQFF.